The 21 T cell receptor beta chains reported below all come from one sample, sequenced in a study of beta chain features in type 1 diabetes (dated by TCRdb to the late 2010s). What the study reported, not specific to this receptor: Type 1 diabetes patients showed a moderate but significant shortening of TCRB CDR3 length in all four CD4+ subsets.

These receptors have no known antigen. Library preparation was by the immunoSEQ multiplex PCR assay. The High Capacity cDNA Reverse Transcription Kit was used to reverse transcribe all of the isolated RNA, meaning that expressed TCRB transcripts were what got sequenced. TCRdb holds this immuneACCESS table with in-frame rearrangements only. Some clones are missing; in checked studies, unresolved V genes explain under half, and the rest has no known cause. This sample comprises about 150,000 clones, around 8% of them detected only once. The ten largest clones add up to 0.94% of the sample. The specimen sequenced was central memory CD4+ T cells from blood. Receptors were obtained from a woman aged 40 to 55 with type 1 diabetes.

In this sample, this clone turned up a few times. V is TRBV14 and J is TRBJ2-7; TRBD2 agrees at 10 bases. V lost 4 bases and J lost 1; bases outside the gene matches: 4. The CDR3 is 15 residues long. The V gene's germline CDR1 is SGHDN and CDR2 FVKESK. CDR3 residues: CASSLLAGESYEQYF. In DNA, the CDR3 is TGTGCCAGCAGCCTCCTAGCGGGAGAATCCTACGAGCAGTACTTC.

J is TRBJ1-2 and V is TRBV5-1; 9 positions agree with TRBD1. The CDR3 totals 16 residues. The V gene's germline CDR1 is SGHRS and CDR2 YFSETQ. Losses at the gene ends were 4 bases for V and 4 bases for J; bases not matched to a gene: 11. The chain's CDR3 is CASSPGQGMPGYGYTF. Here the CDR3 DNA reads TGCGCCAGCAGCCCGGGACAGGGAATGCCGGGCTATGGCTACACCTTC.

This clone was seen repeatedly, ten times or more. The chain uses TRBV4-1 and TRBJ1-1; perhaps TRBD1 as D (5 bases). The germline V and J ends were trimmed by 1 base and 4 bases, with 10 bases remaining between them. Per germline, CDR1 MGHRA and CDR2 YSYEKL. The CDR3 sequence is 14 residues long. Written as DNA, the CDR3 is TGCGCCAGCAGCCAAGGGCGGCAGGGCACTGAAGCTTTCTTT. Translated, it gives CASSQGRQGTEAFF.

V gene TRBV5-1 combines with J gene TRBJ2-6; the match to TRBD2 covers 8 bases. The germline V gene encodes CDR1 SGHRS and CDR2 YFSETQ. J was trimmed by 0 bases and V by 4 bases; bases with no gene match: 9. The CDR3 has 18 residues. Here the CDR3 reads CASSPAAGGRSGANVLTF. The CDR3 DNA sequence: TGCGCCAGCAGCCCGGCGGCGGGGGGACGCTCTGGGGCCAACGTCCTGACTTTC.

The chain joins TRBV5-6 to TRBJ1-5; 7 nucleotides line up with TRBD1. The V gene end was trimmed by 4 bases and the J gene end by 5 bases; junction bases not matched to a gene: 0. Germline V gives CDR1 SGHDT, CDR2 YYEEEE. The CDR3 has 12 amino acids. The CDR3 is CASSQGDQPQHF. The CDR3 DNA is TGTGCCAGCAGCCAGGGGGATCAGCCCCAGCATTTT.

The sample holds a few counts of this clone. The genes are TRBV15 and TRBJ1-4; no clear D gene. This CDR3 is 15 amino acids long. V shed 1 base and J shed 0 bases, with 6 bases lying between them. Germline V lookup: CDR1 LNHNV, CDR2 YYDKDF (reference sequence). The DNA of the CDR3 is TGTGCCACCAGCAGAGGCGGCTCAACTAATGAAAAACTGTTTTTT. This sequence encodes CATSRGGSTNEKLFF.

This clone was seen only a few times. CDR3 sequence reads: CASSSQGGSLDTEAFF. The CDR3 DNA is TGTGCCAGCAGCTCGCAGGGAGGGTCGTTGGACACTGAAGCTTTCTTT. J is TRBJ1-1 and V is TRBV7-9, with D perhaps matching TRBD1 (5 bases). The CDR3 is 16 residues long. Germline V gives CDR1 SEHNR, CDR2 FQNEAQ (reference sequence). V was trimmed by 4 bases and J by 3 bases, leaving 18 bases between them.

This clone was counted between two and nine times. The CDR3 protein is CASSPDRGTSSTIYF. Here the CDR3 DNA reads TGTGCCAGCTCTCCGGACAGGGGGACTTCATCCACCATATATTTT. This chain connects TRBV5-4 to TRBJ1-3, with TRBD1 matching over 10 bases. The junction had 13 bases not matched to a gene; V was cut back by 7 bases and J by 9 bases. CDR1 and CDR2 (germline): SGHNT, YYREEE (reference sequence). CDR3 size: 15 residues.

The chain employs TRBV18 and TRBJ2-1; TRBD2 agrees at 8 bases. Germline trimming cut 0 bases from V and 8 bases from J; bases unmatched to any gene: 9. CDR3 length equals 16 residues. Germline CDR1 and CDR2: KGHSH and LQKENI. In DNA form, the CDR3 reads TGTGCCAGCTCACCACCGGGGTTAGCGGGATGGGATGAGCAGTTCTTC. Translated, it gives CASSPPGLAGWDEQFF.

The rearrangement uses TRBV28 and TRBJ1-1; D might be TRBD1 (5 bases). V was pared by 5 bases and J by 5 bases, with 18 bases between. The CDR3 has 15 amino acids. The germline CDR1 and CDR2 sequences are MDHEN and SYDVKM. The CDR3 spells CASSNPQGAGTEAFF. The CDR3 DNA is TGTGCCAGCAGTAACCCTCAAGGGGCCGGGACTGAAGCTTTCTTT.

A few counts support this clone. The V gene is TRBV18, the J gene TRBJ2-3; TRBD1 might be the D (5 bases). The germline V gene has CDR1 KGHSH and CDR2 LQKENI. The germline V and J ends were trimmed by 3 bases and 0 bases, with 10 bases remaining between them. The CDR3 contains 15 residues. CDR3 region: CASSPRTISTDTQYF. The CDR3 nucleotides read TGTGCCAGCTCACCGAGGACAATCAGCACAGATACGCAGTATTTT.

This clone was seen a few times. The rearrangement links TRBV28 to TRBJ1-3; D unresolved. This CDR3 has 12 residues. Trimming stripped 7 bases from V and 4 bases from J, with 8 bases between. Germline CDR1 reads MDHEN; CDR2 reads SYDVKM. CDR3 bases: TGTGCCAGCACCCTCGAGGGAAACACCATATATTTT. It codes for CASTLEGNTIYF.

For the CDR3, the DNA is TGTGCCAGCGGGACTAGCGTAGAGACCCAGTACTTC. Protein product: CASGTSVETQYF. The gene calls are TRBV2 and TRBJ2-5; 10 bases are shared with TRBD2. This CDR3 has 12 amino acids. Germline V CDR1 and CDR2: SNHLY, FYNNEI. V was pared by 8 bases and J by 4 bases, with 1 base of the junction left unmatched.

The table lists this clone with a few counts. The chain combines TRBV14 with TRBJ1-2; 8 bases fit TRBD1. The CDR3 extends over 14 amino acids. Germline CDR1 and CDR2: SGHDN and FVKESK. V lost 4 bases to trimming and J lost 2 bases; unmatched junction nucleotides: 3. The CDR3 DNA follows: TGTGCCAGCAGCCCACGACAGGGGAACTATGGCTACACCTTC. Amino acids: CASSPRQGNYGYTF.

This clone was found a few times. Mismatch with germline at one junction end may stem from a read error. This chain joins TRBV9 and TRBJ1-2; the match to TRBD1 covers 10 bases. This CDR3 has 13 amino acids. Per germline, CDR1 SGDLS and CDR2 YYNGEE. CDR3 loop: CASSLGTGDGYTF. Here the CDR3 DNA reads TGCGCCAGCAGCCTCGGGACAGGGGACGGCTACACCTTC.

At least ten counts were recorded for this clone. V usage is TRBV5-1 and J usage is TRBJ2-1; 8 nucleotides align to TRBD2. Germline assignment: CDR1 SGHRS and CDR2 YFSETQ. CDR3 length: 14 residues. The J segment lost 10 bases and the V segment lost 3 bases, leaving 9 bases of the junction unmatched. This CDR3 reads CASSSYGLAGEQFF. The CDR3 DNA is TGCGCCAGCAGCTCCTACGGACTAGCTGGGGAGCAGTTCTTC.

V usage is TRBV28 and J usage is TRBJ2-2; 9 bases agree with TRBD2. Looked up from germline, CDR1 is MDHEN and CDR2 is SYDVKM. The CDR3 totals 16 residues. V lost 5 bases to trimming and J lost 4 bases; unmatched junction nucleotides: 8. The DNA for the CDR3 is TGTGCCAGCAGTCCGCCGGGAGCGGGGGGCACCGGGGAGCTGTTTTTT. It is translated as CASSPPGAGGTGELFF.

This clone occurred a few times. The chain links TRBV29-1 to TRBJ1-2, with D unclear. The CDR3 is 13 residues long. Per the germline V gene, CDR1 is SQVTM and CDR2 is ANQGSEA. Trimming stripped 4 bases from V and 10 bases from J, with 19 bases between. In nucleotides, the CDR3 is TGCAGCGTTGCGGCGGATCCAAGAAATGACTACACCTTC. This sequence encodes CSVAADPRNDYTF.

There are many counts of this clone. V and J are TRBV28 and TRBJ2-7; D might be TRBD1 (6 bases). V lost 7 bases, J lost 3 bases, and 13 bases lay in between. Germline assignment: CDR1 MDHEN and CDR2 SYDVKM. There are 13 residues in the CDR3. CDR3 nucleotides: TGTGCCAGCATAAGACAGGAGAGCTACGAGCAGTACTTC. Residues: CASIRQESYEQYF.

This chain uses TRBV6-5 with TRBJ1-5; D remains unclear. Per the germline V gene, CDR1 is MNHEY and CDR2 is SVGAGI. V was pared by 8 bases and J by 0 bases, with 11 bases between. This CDR3 contains 14 residues. CDR3 residues: CASRGLYSNQPQHF. The CDR3 DNA is TGTGCCAGCCGCGGACTCTATAGCAATCAGCCCCAGCATTTT.

The V and J genes are TRBV7-6 and TRBJ2-5; 8 nucleotides agree with TRBD2. CDR3 length equals 16 residues. In germline, CDR1 is SGHVS, CDR2 FNYEAQ. Germline trimming cut 4 bases from V and 4 bases from J; bases unmatched to any gene: 11. The CDR3 sequence: CASSSGLEGLGETQYF. CDR3 DNA: TGTGCCAGCAGCTCGGGACTAGAGGGGTTGGGAGAGACCCAGTACTTC.